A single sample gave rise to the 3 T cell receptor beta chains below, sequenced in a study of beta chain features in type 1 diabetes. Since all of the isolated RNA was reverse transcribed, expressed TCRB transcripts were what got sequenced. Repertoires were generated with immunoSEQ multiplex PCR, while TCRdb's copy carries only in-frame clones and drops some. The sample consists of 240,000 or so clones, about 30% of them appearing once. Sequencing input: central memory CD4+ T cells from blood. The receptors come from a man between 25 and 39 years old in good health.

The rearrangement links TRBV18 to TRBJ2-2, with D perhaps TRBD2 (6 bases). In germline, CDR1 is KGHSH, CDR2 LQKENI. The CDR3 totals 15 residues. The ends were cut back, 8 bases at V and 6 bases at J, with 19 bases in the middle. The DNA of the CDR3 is TGTGCCAGCACTCTCGGAGGGACGAAGGCCGGGGAGCTGTTTTTT. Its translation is CASTLGGTKAGELFF.

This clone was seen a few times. CDR3 in DNA: TGTGCCAGCAGTCAAGGGCCGGAAGATACGCAGTATTTT. It translates to CASSQGPEDTQYF. The rearrangement uses TRBV28 and TRBJ2-3; D is ambiguous. From germline, CDR1 is MDHEN and CDR2 SYDVKM. There are 13 residues in the CDR3. V dropped 5 bases and J dropped 5 bases, with 11 bases sitting between them.

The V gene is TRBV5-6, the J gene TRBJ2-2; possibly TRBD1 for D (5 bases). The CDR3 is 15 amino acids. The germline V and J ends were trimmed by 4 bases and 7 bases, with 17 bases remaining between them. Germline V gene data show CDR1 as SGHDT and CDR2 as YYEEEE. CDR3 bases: TGTGCCAGCAGCGCGGACACGTCTAGAATCGGGGAGCTGTTTTTT. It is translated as CASSADTSRIGELFF.